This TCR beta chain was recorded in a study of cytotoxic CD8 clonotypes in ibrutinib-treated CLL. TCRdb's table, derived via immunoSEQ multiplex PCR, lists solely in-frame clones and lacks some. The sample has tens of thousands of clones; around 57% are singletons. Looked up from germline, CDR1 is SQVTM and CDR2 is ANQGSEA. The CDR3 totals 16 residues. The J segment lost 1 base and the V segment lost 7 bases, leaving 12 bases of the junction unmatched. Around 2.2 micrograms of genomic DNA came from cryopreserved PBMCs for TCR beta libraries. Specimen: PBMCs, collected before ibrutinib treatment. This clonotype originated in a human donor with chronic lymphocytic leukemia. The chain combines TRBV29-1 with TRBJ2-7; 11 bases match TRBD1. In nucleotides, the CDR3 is TGCAGCGCGATTCCCCCGGGACAGGGGGGGTCCTACGAGCAGTACTTC. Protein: CSAIPPGQGGSYEQYF.